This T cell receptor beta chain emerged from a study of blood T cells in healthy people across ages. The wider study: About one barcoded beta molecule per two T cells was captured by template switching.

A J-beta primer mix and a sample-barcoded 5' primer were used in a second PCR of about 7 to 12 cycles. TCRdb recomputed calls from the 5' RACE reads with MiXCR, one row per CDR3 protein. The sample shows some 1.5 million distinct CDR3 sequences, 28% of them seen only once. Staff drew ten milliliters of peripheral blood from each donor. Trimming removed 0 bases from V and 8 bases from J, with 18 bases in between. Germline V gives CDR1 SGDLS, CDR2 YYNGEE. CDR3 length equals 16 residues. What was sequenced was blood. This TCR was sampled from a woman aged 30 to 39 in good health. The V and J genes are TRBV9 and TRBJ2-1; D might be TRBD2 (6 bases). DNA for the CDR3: TGTGCCAGCAGCGTAGATGGGTCGGGAGATGTATATGAGCAGTTCTTC. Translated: CASSVDGSGDVYEQFF.